A single sample is the source of the 21 T cell receptor beta chains below, sequenced in a study of PD-L1 blockade in urothelial cancer (dated by TCRdb to the late 2010s). Libraries came from the immunoSEQ multiplex PCR assay. Held by TCRdb, this immuneACCESS table contains in-frame sequences only and omits some clones. Under half of the omission traces to an unresolved V gene where checked; the cause of the rest is unknown. The sample table shows about 46,000 clones, and approximately 86% are seen once. In total, the top ten clones hold 1.9% of the sample. In light of the paper, this sample's time point label describes: peripheral blood 6 weeks after treatment start. The specimen was PBMCs, collected around atezolizumab (anti-PD-L1) treatment. The receptors here all came from a man aged 45-65 years with urothelial cancer.

The V and J genes are TRBV9 and TRBJ2-1, with 9 nucleotides matching TRBD1. CDR1 is SGDLS and CDR2 is YYNGEE in the germline V gene. The CDR3 has 17 amino acids. Germline trimming cut 0 bases from V and 4 bases from J; bases unmatched to any gene: 8. The CDR3 region is CASSVDGTGTGYNEQFF. CDR3 DNA: TGTGCCAGCAGCGTAGACGGCACCGGGACAGGGTACAATGAGCAGTTCTTC.

The V and J genes are TRBV30 and TRBJ1-2; D is ambiguous. Germline CDR1 reads GTSNPN; CDR2 reads SVGIG (reference sequence). This CDR3 has 14 residues. V lost 1 base, J lost 0 bases, and 9 bases lay in between. The CDR3 nucleotides read TGTGCCTGGAGTGGGGCGAAGACTAACTATGGCTACACCTTC. This gives the protein CAWSGAKTNYGYTF.

This sequence joins TRBV19 and TRBJ2-2, with TRBD1 as a possible D gene (6 bases). Per the germline V gene, CDR1 is LNHDA and CDR2 is SQIVND (reference sequence). V lost 5 bases to trimming and J lost 5 bases, with 12 bases between them. This CDR3 region has 14 residues. CDR3 sequence: CASSRQGTTGELFF. CDR3 DNA: TGTGCCAGTAGTCGGCAGGGGACAACCGGGGAGCTGTTTTTT.

V is TRBV7-2 and J is TRBJ2-1, with a weak D call TRBD1 (6 bases). This CDR3 has 13 residues. Looked up from germline, CDR1 is SGHTA and CDR2 is FQGNSA. The V end was cut by 0 bases, the J end by 16 bases, with 16 bases between. CDR3 in amino acids: CASSLAFGQPKFF. CDR3 nucleotides: TGTGCCAGCAGCTTAGCGTTTGGACAGCCAAAATTCTTC.

The chain has TRBV2 and TRBJ2-7; TRBD2 aligns across 11 bases. The CDR3 sequence is 13 residues long. Per germline, CDR1 SNHLY and CDR2 FYNNEI. J was trimmed by 7 bases and V by 10 bases; bases with no gene match: 9. The CDR3 DNA sequence: TGTGCCACAGGACGGACTAGCGGGCTGGAGCAGTACTTC. This translates into CATGRTSGLEQYF.

V usage is TRBV5-4 and J usage is TRBJ1-1; a possible D gene is TRBD1 (5 bases). The CDR3 is 13 residues long. Germline CDR1 and CDR2: SGHNT and YYREEE (reference sequence). V lost 0 bases and J lost 7, with 10 bases in between. CDR3 in DNA: TGTGCCAGCAGCTTGGTGGCAGGGCTTGAAGCTTTCTTT. It is translated as CASSLVAGLEAFF.

The V gene is TRBV7-2, the J gene TRBJ1-2; 8 positions agree with TRBD1. This CDR3 is 16 amino acids long. Germline loops: CDR1 SGHTA, CDR2 FQGNSA. The trim removed 8 bases at V and 2 bases at J, leaving 13 bases unmatched. The CDR3 nucleotides are TGTGCCAGCCAAATAGGGGGGACAGGAGCGAACTATGGCTACACCTTC. Encoded protein: CASQIGGTGANYGYTF.

J is TRBJ2-1 and V is TRBV6-6, with a weak D call TRBD1 (6 bases). Trimming pared 10 bases from V and 0 bases from J, leaving 10 bases between. Germline CDR1 MNHNY, CDR2 SVGAGI (reference sequence). The CDR3 covers 13 residues. DNA for the CDR3: TGTGCCACTCAGGGGAGCTCCTACAATGAGCAGTTCTTC. Protein sequence: CATQGSSYNEQFF.

This clone has just a few counts. This rearrangement joins TRBV6-1 to TRBJ2-2, with D tentatively TRBD1 (5 bases). Trimming removed 9 bases at V and 5 bases at J, with 19 bases between. The CDR3 runs to 15 residues. CDR1 and CDR2 (germline): MNHNS, SASEGT. The CDR3 nucleotides are TGTGCCAGTAATCAGGGCCTCGCGGAGACCGGGGAGCTGTTTTTT. It yields the protein CASNQGLAETGELFF.

This clone was observed a few times. The chain has TRBV5-5 and TRBJ1-2; no clear D gene. The CDR3 has 13 residues. Looked up from germline, CDR1 is SGHKS and CDR2 is YYEKEE (reference sequence). Between the trimmed V and J ends, which lost 4 bases and 4 bases, there was a span of 11 bases. CDR3 residues: CASSQRTAYGYTF. The CDR3 nucleotides are TGTGCCAGCAGCCAAAGAACAGCCTATGGCTACACCTTC. The full variable domain, its missing parts supplied by reference TRBV5-5 and TRBJ1-2, is DAGVTQSPTHLIKTRGQQVTLRCSPISGHKSVSWYQQVLGQGPQFIFQYYEKEERGRGNFPDRFSARQFPNYSSELNVNALLLGDSALYLCASSQRTAYGYTFGSGTRLTVV.

The CDR3 region has the DNA TGTGCCAGCAGTCTGAGGGGACTAGCGGGATCCAGCTCCTACAATGAGCAGTTCTTC. Translation: CASSLRGLAGSSSYNEQFF. The chain couples TRBV27 to TRBJ2-1; 13 nucleotides match TRBD2. With V trimmed by 5 bases and J by 0 bases, 10 bases remained unmatched. Germline V lookup: CDR1 MNHEY, CDR2 SMNVEV (reference sequence). The CDR3 is 19 amino acids.

This chain links TRBV6-5 with TRBJ2-7; 10 bases fit TRBD2. The germline CDR1 and CDR2 sequences are MNHEY and SVGAGI. V gave up 5 bases and J gave up 7 bases; unmatched junction bases: 8. There are 14 residues in the CDR3. CDR3 nucleotide sequence: TGTGCCAGCAGTCCTAGCGGGAGAGCCTCGGAGCAGTACTTC. Translating gives CASSPSGRASEQYF.

This clone appeared a single time. The CDR3 DNA sequence: TGTGCCAGCAGTTATAGGACAGGGTTCGGCGAGCAGTACTTC. Its protein product is CASSYRTGFGEQYF. V usage is TRBV6-5 and J usage is TRBJ2-5, with 8 bases aligning to TRBD1. The J call may be faulty, since TRBJ2-7 better matches the DNA end. The germline V gene has CDR1 MNHEY and CDR2 SVGAGI. This CDR3 is 14 amino acids long.

The rearrangement joins TRBV4-1 to TRBJ1-5, with TRBD1 matching 7 bases. Trimming removed 7 bases from V and 6 bases from J; junction bases left unmatched: 15. The CDR3 has 16 amino acids. The V gene's germline CDR1 is MGHRA and CDR2 YSYEKL. CDR3 loop: CASTPTGMATSQPQHF. The CDR3 DNA is TGCGCCAGCACCCCGACAGGGATGGCCACAAGTCAGCCCCAGCATTTT.

The chain uses TRBV5-1 and TRBJ1-5; 10 positions match TRBD1. The CDR3 contains 15 residues. The germline V gene has CDR1 SGHRS and CDR2 YFSETQ. Germline trimming cut 0 bases from V and 5 bases from J; bases unmatched to any gene: 2. The CDR3 DNA reads TGCGCCAGCAGCTTGGGACAGGGGGCCTATCAGCCCCAGCATTTT. Its translation is CASSLGQGAYQPQHF. The entire variable domain, with the rest obtained from reference TRBV5-1 and TRBJ1-5, is as follows: KAGVTQTPRYLIKTRGQQVTLSCSPISGHRSVSWYQQTPGQGLQFLFEYFSETQRNKGNFPGRFSGRQFSNSRSEMNVSTLELGDSALYLCASSLGQGAYQPQHFGDGTRLSIL.

The chain has TRBV30 and TRBJ2-4; tentative D call: TRBD1 (5 bases). The germline V gene encodes CDR1 GTSNPN and CDR2 SVGIG (reference sequence). The CDR3 runs to 14 residues. Trimming shortened V by 4 bases and J by 0 bases, and 10 bases separated the two germline ends. The CDR3 coding sequence is TGTGCCTGGACGTCAGGGCTAGCCAAAAACATTCAGTACTTC. It specifies CAWTSGLAKNIQYF.

The rearrangement uses TRBV5-4 and TRBJ1-4, with unresolved D. The V gene's germline CDR1 is SGHNT and CDR2 YYREEE (reference sequence). This CDR3 comprises 15 residues. V was clipped by 4 bases and J by 7 bases, with 17 bases between them. This chain's CDR3 is CASSDKKGGFEKLFF. The CDR3, as DNA: TGTGCCAGCAGCGATAAAAAAGGCGGGTTTGAAAAACTGTTTTTT.

The J gene is TRBJ2-3, the V gene TRBV19; 14 positions match TRBD2. The trim removed 5 bases at V and 3 bases at J, leaving 4 bases unmatched. In germline, CDR1 is LNHDA, CDR2 SQIVND (reference sequence). This CDR3 contains 16 residues. CDR3 coding DNA: TGTGCCAGTAGTGCAAGACTAGCGGGGGGGACAGATACGCAGTATTTT. Its translation: CASSARLAGGTDTQYF.

The V gene is TRBV2, the J gene TRBJ1-5, with 7 bases identical to TRBD1. The CDR3 has 15 amino acids. Losses at the gene ends were 3 bases for V and 7 bases for J; bases not matched to a gene: 9. CDR1 SNHLY and CDR2 FYNNEI come from the germline V gene. CDR3 residues: CASSELTGIGQPQHF. The CDR3 DNA reads as TGTGCCAGCAGTGAGTTGACAGGGATTGGGCAGCCCCAGCATTTT.

The chain uses TRBV19 and TRBJ1-1, with unresolved D. V dropped 7 bases and J dropped 1 base, with 7 bases sitting between them. Germline-derived CDR1 and CDR2 are LNHDA and SQIVND (reference sequence). There are 12 residues in the CDR3. The CDR3 region has the DNA TGTGCCAGTAAGATCGGGAACACTGAAGCTTTCTTT. This sequence encodes CASKIGNTEAFF.

The table lists this clone with a count of one. The V and J genes are TRBV18 and TRBJ2-4, with D tentatively TRBD2 (6 bases). V dropped 0 bases and J dropped 1 base, with 7 bases sitting between them. Germline V CDR1 and CDR2: KGHSH, LQKENI. The CDR3 has 15 amino acids. CDR3: CASSPPGGAKNIQYF. DNA for the CDR3: TGTGCCAGCTCACCACCGGGAGGCGCCAAAAACATTCAGTACTTC.